The 13 T cell receptor beta chains in this list originate from one sample, sequenced in a study of blood T cell repertoires in COVID-19 (dated by TCRdb to 2018 to 2021). Library preparation used the immunoSEQ multiplex PCR assay. Held by TCRdb, this immuneACCESS table contains in-frame sequences only and omits some clones. Under half of the omission traces to an unresolved V gene where checked; the cause of the rest is unknown. The sample records 250,000 or so clones, approximately 92% of which are singletons. 4.6% of the sample lies in the top ten. The sequenced material came from peripheral blood. The receptor set was obtained from a woman aged 40 to 49 who had recovered from COVID-19.

The chain employs TRBV27 and TRBJ2-3; TRBD2 matches 8 bases. Trimming cost V 7 bases and J 4 bases; bases outside gene matches: 4. The germline V gene has CDR1 MNHEY and CDR2 SMNVEV (reference sequence). The CDR3 totals 13 residues. CDR3 coding DNA: TGTGCCAGCAAGGGACTAGTCTCAGATACGCAGTATTTT. Translation gives CASKGLVSDTQYF.

The chain joins TRBV7-8 to TRBJ1-2; 7 bases align to TRBD1. The germline gives CDR1 SGHVS, CDR2 FQNEAQ. The length of the CDR3 is 14 residues. With 6 bases clipped from V and 0 bases from J, the junction kept 4 bases outside the gene matches. The CDR3 sequence is CASSPDRANYGYTF. The CDR3, as DNA: TGTGCCAGCAGTCCTGACAGGGCTAACTATGGCTACACCTTC. Based on the CDR3 plus reference TRBV7-8 and TRBJ1-2, the full variable domain is GAGVSQSPRYKVAKRGQDVALRCDPISGHVSLFWYQQALGQGPEFLTYFQNEAQLDKSGLPSDRFFAERPEGSVSTLKIQRTQQEDSAVYLCASSPDRANYGYTFGSGTRLTVV.

The V call is TRBV7-9, the J call TRBJ1-3; 7 nucleotides align to TRBD1. The germline CDR1 and CDR2 sequences are SEHNR and FQNEAQ (reference sequence). V lost 0 bases, J lost 0 bases, and 5 bases stayed unmatched. The CDR3 is made up of 17 amino acids. The CDR3 nucleotides read TGTGCCAGCAGCTTAGCGGGGACAGCGAGCTCTGGAAACACCATATATTTT. It is translated as CASSLAGTASSGNTIYF.

The rearrangement links TRBV28 to TRBJ1-5; the D is unclear. Trimming cost V 4 bases and J 5 bases, with 3 bases left between them. Germline values: CDR1 MDHEN, CDR2 SYDVKM. CDR3 length: 11 amino acids. The CDR3 bases are TGTGCCAGCAGTTCTCATCAGCCCCAGCATTTT. It encodes CASSSHQPQHF. Looking up the rest from reference TRBV28 and TRBJ1-5 gives the full variable domain: DVKVTQSSRYLVKRTGEKVFLECVQDMDHENMFWYRQDPGLGLRLIYFSYDVKMKEKGDIPEGYSVSREKKERFSLILESASTNQTSMYLCASSSHQPQHFGDGTRLSIL.

The chain joins TRBV6-2 or TRBV6-3 to TRBJ2-3, with D maybe TRBD2 (5 bases). Trimming shortened V by 3 bases and J by 5 bases, and 12 bases separated the two germline ends. There are 14 residues in the CDR3. Germline values: CDR1 MNHEY, CDR2 SVGEGT. The CDR3 DNA reads TGTGCCAGCAGTTATGGGCCTCGGGGAGATACGCAGTATTTT. This codes for CASSYGPRGDTQYF.

The genes are TRBV11-3 and TRBJ1-3; 9 bases are a match to TRBD1. With V trimmed by 2 bases and J by 4 bases, 3 bases remained unmatched. Germline CDR1 SGHNT, CDR2 YENEEA. There are 15 residues in the CDR3. The CDR3 DNA is TGTGCCAGCAGCTTACGTGGGACAGGGGGAAACACCATATATTTT. This sequence encodes CASSLRGTGGNTIYF.

The genes are TRBV2 and TRBJ2-7; 7 bases align to TRBD1. Germline CDR1 SNHLY, CDR2 FYNNEI. Trimming cost V 7 bases and J 0 bases; bases outside gene matches: 3. The CDR3 runs to 13 residues. DNA for the CDR3: TGTGCCAGCACTGGGACAGCCTCCTACGAGCAGTACTTC. It codes for CASTGTASYEQYF.

This chain joins TRBV14 and TRBJ2-3; no firm D call. The CDR3 consists of 13 residues. The germline gives CDR1 SGHDN, CDR2 FVKESK. The V and J ends lost 0 bases and 6 bases respectively, with 7 bases between them. CDR3 DNA: TGTGCCAGCAGCCAAGATCGAGTGGATACGCAGTATTTT. Protein product: CASSQDRVDTQYF.

The chain's CDR3 is CASSLVGSGSSYNEQFF. Written as DNA, the CDR3 is TGCGCCAGCAGCTTGGTCGGTAGCGGGAGCTCCTACAATGAGCAGTTCTTC. V is TRBV5-1 and J is TRBJ2-1; 9 bases match TRBD2. The CDR3 extends over 17 amino acids. Germline V CDR1 and CDR2: SGHRS, YFSETQ. V lost 0 bases to trimming and J lost 0 bases; unmatched junction nucleotides: 4. The full variable domain, completed using reference TRBV5-1 and TRBJ2-1, is KAGVTQTPRYLIKTRGQQVTLSCSPISGHRSVSWYQQTPGQGLQFLFEYFSETQRNKGNFPGRFSGRQFSNSRSEMNVSTLELGDSALYLCASSLVGSGSSYNEQFFGPGTRLTVL.

The V and J genes are TRBV19 and TRBJ2-7; 8 nucleotides match TRBD1. V shed 5 bases, J shed 6 bases, and the junction held 3 bases outside the gene matches. The CDR3 has 12 amino acids. The germline gives CDR1 LNHDA, CDR2 SQIVND (reference sequence). Here the CDR3 DNA reads TGTGCCAGTAGTGACAGGGGACGCGAGCAGTACTTC. It translates to CASSDRGREQYF.

This chain connects TRBV5-8 to TRBJ1-4; tentative D call: TRBD1 (6 bases). With 5 bases removed from V and 1 base from J, the gap between germline ends came to 12 bases. Germline-derived CDR1 and CDR2 are SGHTS and YDEGEE. The CDR3 spans 15 residues. CDR3 loop: CASRPQGLTNEKLFF. The CDR3 DNA sequence: TGTGCCAGCAGGCCACAGGGATTAACTAATGAAAAACTGTTTTTT.

The chain uses TRBV5-1 and TRBJ1-1, with 8 bases that match TRBD1. The V segment lost 3 bases and the J segment 1 base; nucleotides outside the gene matches: 8. CDR3 length: 16 amino acids. The germline V gene has CDR1 SGHRS and CDR2 YFSETQ. Here the CDR3 reads CASSYAGTGQNTEAFF. CDR3 bases: TGCGCCAGCAGCTACGCAGGGACAGGTCAGAACACTGAAGCTTTCTTT.

The chain employs TRBV29-1 and TRBJ2-1; 9 positions match TRBD2. CDR1 is SQVTM, CDR2 ANQGSEA, per germline. The J segment lost 5 bases and the V segment lost 5 bases, leaving 7 bases of the junction unmatched. CDR3 length: 14 amino acids. The CDR3 loop is CSVYGTSTNNEQFF. The CDR3 bases are TGCAGCGTTTACGGGACTAGCACCAACAATGAGCAGTTCTTC.